These 26 T cell receptor beta chains originate from one sample sequenced in a study of neurological immune-mediated disorders. TCRdb re-derived calls from the 5' RACE reads in MiXCR, one entry per CDR3 protein. The sample records tens of thousands of distinct CDR3 sequences, about a tenth being singletons. Sequencing input: PBMCs. The receptor source for this set is a man aged 35 to 55 in good health.

At least ten counts were recorded for this clonotype. The chain carries TRBV11-2 and TRBJ2-5, with a tentative D call TRBD1 (5 bases). The CDR3 runs 14 residues. The ends were cut back, 5 bases at V and 7 bases at J, with 17 bases in the middle. Per germline, CDR1 SGHAT and CDR2 FQNNGV. The CDR3: CASSADSWAGTQYF. CDR3 bases: TGTGCCAGCAGCGCAGACAGTTGGGCAGGGACCCAGTACTTC.

This clonotype was counted at least ten times. As DNA, the CDR3 is TGTGCCAGCAGTTTCGGCGGGGGCGCCAACTATGGCTACACCTTC. Its protein is CASSFGGGANYGYTF. This rearrangement joins TRBV12-3 or TRBV12-4 to TRBJ1-2; TRBD1 is a possible D gene (6 bases). Trimming removed 3 bases from V and 2 bases from J, with 13 bases in between. The CDR3 runs to 15 residues.

This clonotype was detected ten times or more. The gene calls are TRBV7-2 and TRBJ1-5; D is ambiguous. Germline V lookup: CDR1 SGHTA, CDR2 FQGNSA. The V gene lost 1 base and the J gene lost 0 bases, with 10 bases spanning the gap. This CDR3 region has 16 residues. CDR3 amino acids: CASSLDGGYSNQPQHF. In DNA form, the CDR3 reads TGTGCCAGCAGCTTAGATGGCGGGTATAGCAATCAGCCCCAGCATTTT.

This clonotype was seen at least ten times. The rearrangement joins TRBV12-3 or TRBV12-4 to TRBJ1-1; D is unresolved. V gave up 3 bases and J gave up 1 base, with 12 bases separating them. The CDR3 consists of 15 residues. CDR3 DNA: TGTGCCAGCAGTTTGGGGTGGCCCGAGAACACTGAAGCTTTCTTT. It specifies CASSLGWPENTEAFF.

In this sample, this clonotype turned up many times. The chain recombines TRBV20-1 with TRBJ2-4, with TRBD2 matching 8 bases. Trimming took 3 bases from V and 9 from J; bases not matched to a gene: 13. This CDR3 has 15 residues. The germline V gene encodes CDR1 DFQATT and CDR2 SNEGSKA (reference sequence). CDR3 protein: CSASPSASGRGIQYF. The CDR3 bases are TGCAGTGCTAGCCCCTCGGCCAGCGGGAGAGGCATTCAGTACTTC.

Many counts were recorded for this clonotype. The V and J genes are TRBV12-3 or TRBV12-4 and TRBJ2-2; 10 nucleotides agree with TRBD1. The V and J ends lost 6 bases and 1 base, in that order; junction bases with no gene match: 2. This CDR3 region has 15 residues. The CDR3 loop is CASRRTGGNTGELFF. For the CDR3, the DNA is TGTGCCAGCAGGCGGACAGGGGGGAACACCGGGGAGCTGTTTTTT.

This clonotype was counted at least ten times. V gene TRBV28 combines with J gene TRBJ1-5; D not resolved. Trimming cost V 4 bases and J 7 bases, with 17 bases left between them. Germline V lookup: CDR1 MDHEN, CDR2 SYDVKM. The CDR3 is made up of 15 amino acids. As DNA, the CDR3 is TGTGCCAGCAGTTCTCCCCGTGGGGATGCCCAGCCCCAGCATTTT. As protein: CASSSPRGDAQPQHF.

This clonotype occurred many times. The chain joins TRBV29-1 to TRBJ2-5; TRBD1 might be the D (5 bases). The CDR3 consists of 13 residues. Germline-derived CDR1 and CDR2 are SQVTM and ANQGSEA. The ends were cut back, 4 bases at V and 5 bases at J, with 14 bases in the middle. The CDR3 region is CSVAGIALETQYF. CDR3 DNA sequence: TGCAGCGTTGCAGGGATCGCTCTGGAGACCCAGTACTTC. Full variable domain (outside the CDR3, taken from reference TRBV29-1 and TRBJ2-5): SAVISQKPSRDICQRGTSLTIQCQVDSQVTMMFWYRQQPGQSLTLIATANQGSEATYESGFVIDKFPISRPNLTFSTLTVSNMSPEDSSIYLCSVAGIALETQYFGPGTRLLVL.

Many counts were recorded for this clonotype. The chain joins TRBV20-1 to TRBJ2-3; 9 bases map to TRBD2. Per the germline V gene, CDR1 is DFQATT and CDR2 is SNEGSKA (reference sequence). V shed 4 bases and J 5 bases; nucleotides not matched to a gene: 10. The CDR3 runs 15 residues. CDR3 sequence reads: CSAKLGGRVEDTQYF. The CDR3 DNA sequence: TGCAGTGCTAAACTAGGCGGGAGGGTTGAAGATACGCAGTATTTT.

By proportion, this clonotype is medium-sized. The chain uses TRBV12-3 or TRBV12-4 and TRBJ1-4, with 10 positions matching TRBD1. CDR3 size: 15 residues. Unmatched junction bases numbered 3, after V lost 4 bases and J lost 4 bases. CDR3 amino acids: CASSSGQGVNEKLFF. In nucleotides, the CDR3 is TGTGCCAGCAGTTCTGGACAGGGGGTTAATGAAAAACTGTTTTTT.

This clonotype came up many times. V is TRBV12-3 or TRBV12-4 and J is TRBJ2-7; no clear D. The V and J ends lost 3 bases and 5 bases respectively, with 11 bases between them. The CDR3 totals 13 residues. The CDR3 DNA follows: TGTGCCAGCAGTTTGCCCCCGGGTGACGAGCAGTACTTC. It encodes CASSLPPGDEQYF.

The chain employs TRBV20-1 and TRBJ2-1, with D possibly called TRBD1 or TRBD2 (5 bases each). The CDR3 is made up of 16 amino acids. V lost 0 bases, J lost 0 bases, and 12 bases lay in between. CDR1 DFQATT and CDR2 SNEGSKA come from the germline V gene (reference sequence). CDR3 in DNA: TGCAGTGCTAGAGATCTTGGGGGAAGCTCCTACAATGAGCAGTTCTTC. Residues: CSARDLGGSSYNEQFF.

There are many counts of this clonotype. The rearrangement uses TRBV27 and TRBJ2-1; no definite D call. Trimming removed 6 bases at V and 7 bases at J, with 7 bases between. This CDR3 comprises 11 residues. Per germline, CDR1 MNHEY and CDR2 SMNVEV (reference sequence). The CDR3 reads CASRPGNEQFF. The CDR3 region has the DNA TGTGCCAGCAGACCCGGGAATGAGCAGTTCTTC.

This clonotype was detected ten times or more. The V and J genes are TRBV12-3 or TRBV12-4 and TRBJ1-3, with D uncertain. The length of the CDR3 is 14 residues. The germline V and J ends were trimmed by 1 base and 7 bases, with 11 bases remaining between them. The CDR3 sequence is CASSLVGRGNTIYF. In nucleotides, the CDR3 is TGTGCCAGCAGTTTAGTCGGTCGAGGGAACACCATATATTTT.

In its sample, this clonotype was seen many times. This chain uses TRBV27 with TRBJ1-2; weak D call: TRBD1 (6 bases). The CDR3 is 13 amino acids. Germline loops: CDR1 MNHEY, CDR2 SMNVEV (reference sequence). The V and J ends lost 6 bases and 8 bases respectively, with 16 bases between them. CDR3 nucleotides: TGTGCCAGCAGAAGCCCGGGGGCGAGCGGCTACACCTTC. Amino acid sequence: CASRSPGASGYTF.

This clonotype was recorded at least ten times. This chain links TRBV9 with TRBJ2-5; 7 bases line up with TRBD1. The CDR3 length is 15 residues. Trimming cost V 4 bases and J 1 base; bases outside gene matches: 7. Looked up from germline, CDR1 is SGDLS and CDR2 is YYNGEE. CDR3 amino acids: CASSSEGQIQETQYF. The CDR3 region has the DNA TGTGCCAGCAGCTCTGAGGGACAGATCCAAGAGACCCAGTACTTC.

This clonotype was found many times. This chain links TRBV6-6 with TRBJ2-3; 9 bases agree with TRBD2. CDR1 MNHNY and CDR2 SVGAGI come from the germline V gene (reference sequence). Unmatched junction bases numbered 11, after V lost 6 bases and J lost 4 bases. The CDR3 runs to 16 residues. The CDR3 bases are TGTGCCAGCAGCCCACGATCCAGCGGGGGGCCAGATACGCAGTATTTT. Translation: CASSPRSSGGPDTQYF.

This clonotype was recorded at least ten times. V gene TRBV7-3 combines with J gene TRBJ2-1, with TRBD2 as a possible D gene (6 bases). Germline CDR1 SGHTA, CDR2 FQGTGA. V was clipped by 0 bases and J by 2 bases, with 8 bases between them. The CDR3 contains 15 residues. CDR3 loop: CASSLTPGAYNEQFF. CDR3 in DNA: TGTGCCAGCAGCTTAACCCCGGGGGCCTACAATGAGCAGTTCTTC.

This clonotype was counted ten times or more. This sequence joins TRBV5-1 and TRBJ2-7; a possible D gene is TRBD2 (5 bases). This CDR3 region has 14 residues. V shed 2 bases and J shed 6 bases, with 15 bases lying between them. Germline V gene lookup returns CDR1 SGHRS and CDR2 YFSETQ. The CDR3 nucleotides read TGCGCCAGCAGCTTTGTGGGAGCCGCGCTCGAGCAGTACTTC. Translated, it gives CASSFVGAALEQYF.

At least ten counts were recorded for this clonotype. V is TRBV5-1 and J is TRBJ2-3; 13 bases map to TRBD2. This CDR3 has 17 amino acids. The junction had 13 bases not matched to a gene; V was cut back by 6 bases and J by 6 bases. Germline V gene lookup returns CDR1 SGHRS and CDR2 YFSETQ. CDR3 sequence (DNA): TGCGCCAGCACCGTGGGGACTAGCGGGGTCGGTTTGGATACGCAGTATTTT. It codes for CASTVGTSGVGLDTQYF.

This clonotype was recorded many times. CDR3 nucleotide sequence: TGTGCCAGCAGTAGGACAGGGCTGGAGACCCAGTACTTC. Its protein product is CASSRTGLETQYF. The chain carries TRBV12-3 or TRBV12-4 and TRBJ2-5; 8 positions agree with TRBD1. V shed 5 bases, J shed 5 bases, and the junction held 4 bases outside the gene matches. The CDR3 totals 13 residues.

This clonotype was recorded many times. The chain links TRBV29-1 to TRBJ1-2, with a weak D call TRBD1 (5 bases). This CDR3 region has 15 residues. The V end was cut by 1 base, the J end by 6 bases, with 18 bases between. Germline V gene lookup returns CDR1 SQVTM and CDR2 ANQGSEA. CDR3 in DNA: TGCAGCGTTGAAGGAGCTTCTGGGGGGGTTGATGGCTACACCTTC. Residues: CSVEGASGGVDGYTF.

This clonotype showed up many times. The chain has TRBV12-3 or TRBV12-4 and TRBJ2-1, with D perhaps matching TRBD2 (5 bases). The V end was cut by 2 bases, the J end by 1 base, with 6 bases between. The CDR3 is 14 residues long. CDR3 in amino acids: CASSLPGSYNEQFF. The CDR3 DNA follows: TGTGCCAGCAGTTTACCGGGGTCCTACAATGAGCAGTTCTTC.

This clonotype came up many times. The chain employs TRBV5-1 and TRBJ2-7, with a tentative D call TRBD2 (5 bases). Germline V gene sequence: CDR1 SGHRS, CDR2 YFSETQ. V shed 2 bases and J shed 0 bases, with 9 bases lying between them. The CDR3 runs 14 residues. In nucleotides, the CDR3 is TGCGCCAGCAGCTTAGCGGAATACTCCTACGAGCAGTACTTC. Protein sequence: CASSLAEYSYEQYF.

With respect to this clonotype: Being one base from a much bigger clone, this may be a read error. The chain links TRBV7-9 to TRBJ2-1; D possibly corresponds to TRBD1 (6 bases). The germline gives CDR1 SEHNR, CDR2 FQNEAQ (reference sequence). The CDR3 length is 14 residues. Trimming stripped 0 bases from V and 9 bases from J, with 12 bases between. CDR3 coding DNA: TGTGCCAGCAGCTTAGCTAACAGGGACCTTGAGCAGTTCTTC. The encoded protein is CASSLANRDLEQFF.

The table lists this clonotype with many counts. Here the CDR3 reads CAISDRTSGRGSYNEQFF. CDR3 DNA sequence: TGTGCCATCAGTGATAGGACTAGCGGGAGGGGCTCCTACAATGAGCAGTTCTTC. V is TRBV10-3 and J is TRBJ2-1, with TRBD2 matching 15 bases. Germline CDR1 reads ENHRY; CDR2 reads SYGVKD. The V segment lost 3 bases and the J segment 0 bases; nucleotides outside the gene matches: 3. The CDR3 loop spans 18 amino acids.